These T cell receptor beta chains were read from a single sample in a study of OX40 agonist ivuxolimab in advanced cancers. Repertoires were generated with immunoSEQ multiplex PCR, while TCRdb's copy carries only in-frame clones and drops some. Altogether approximately 70,000 clones are present, 83% being singletons, with the ten largest covering approximately 1.5%. Specimen: CD4+ or CD8+ T cells sorted from blood, collected in a trial of the OX40 agonist ivuxolimab. Receptors originate from an adult with an advanced solid tumor such as melanoma, head and neck, liver or kidney cancer. Both conserved end residues are part of each CDR3. A D gene is named only where the DNA matches it firmly. The listing skips clone size in some rows; elsewhere it reads once, few, many or a size class.

d_call clone_size j_call v_call cdr3_aa cdr3_nt
. . TRBJ2-2 TRBV6-4 CASSDNVGTGELFF TGTGCCAGCAGTGACAACGTGGGGACCGGGGAGCTGTTTTTT
. once TRBJ1-2 TRBV2 CARGGTGNYGYTF TGTGCAAGGGGGGGCACAGGGAACTATGGCTACACCTTC
TRBD2 . TRBJ2-3 TRBV13 CASSSTGGYTDTQYF TGTGCCAGCAGCTCGACGGGGGGGTACACAGATACGCAGTATTTT
. many TRBJ2-1 TRBV5-1 CASSPRGHNEQFF TGCGCCAGCAGCCCCAGGGGACACAATGAGCAGTTCTTC
TRBD2 . TRBJ2-5 TRBV7-9 CASSLLLARVAQYF TGTGCCAGCAGCTTGCTACTAGCGCGGGTGGCCCAGTACTTC
. . TRBJ1-2 TRBV5-5 CASSLGAENGYTF TGTGCCAGCAGCTTGGGGGCGGAGAATGGCTACACCTTC
. once TRBJ2-1 TRBV29-1 CSVEPIRNNEQFF TGCAGCGTTGAACCTATCCGGAACAATGAGCAGTTCTTC
. . TRBJ2-7 TRBV7-2 CASSFQPGPSSYEQYF TGTGCCAGCAGCTTTCAACCTGGCCCGTCATCCTACGAGCAGTACTTC
. few TRBJ1-1 TRBV4-1 CASSQEDGNTEAFF TGCGCCAGCAGCCAAGAGGACGGGAACACTGAAGCTTTCTTT
. . TRBJ2-5 TRBV25-1 CASSSGGETQYF TGTGCCAGCAGTTCCGGCGGAGAGACCCAGTACTTC
. . TRBJ1-1 TRBV27 CASSMERGVTEAFF TGTGCCAGCAGCATGGAGAGGGGTGTCACTGAAGCTTTCTTT
. . TRBJ2-3 TRBV6-5 CASSWRGGTDTQYF TGTGCCAGCAGTTGGAGGGGGGGTACAGATACGCAGTATTTT
. . TRBJ1-1 TRBV18 CASSAGVGTEAFF TGTGCCAGCTCGGCGGGGGTGGGCACTGAAGCTTTCTTT
. . TRBJ2-7 TRBV5-1 CASSLKAAYEQYF TGCGCCAGCAGCTTAAAGGCGGCCTACGAGCAGTACTTC
. . TRBJ1-4 TRBV6-1 CASKVAPTNEKLFF TGTGCCAGCAAAGTCGCCCCAACTAATGAAAAACTGTTTTTT
. once TRBJ1-5 TRBV6-1 CASREVGGQPQHF TGTGCCAGCAGGGAGGTGGGGGGTCAGCCCCAGCATTTT
. . TRBJ1-1 TRBV5-6 CASSLGTGTEAFF TGTGCCAGCAGCTTGGGCACCGGGACAGAAGCTTTCTTT
TRBD1 . TRBJ2-1 TRBV6-1 CASSDPGQGTASNEQFF TGTGCCAGCAGTGATCCTGGACAGGGAACGGCTTCGAATGAGCAGTTCTTC
TRBD1 . TRBJ2-1 TRBV6-5 CASSPGTGNYNEQFF TGTGCCAGCAGTCCCGGGACAGGGAACTACAATGAGCAGTTCTTC
. . TRBJ2-6 TRBV27 CASGDWGGGANVLTF TGTGCCAGCGGGGATTGGGGCGGTGGGGCCAACGTCCTGACTTTC
TRBD1 . TRBJ2-7 TRBV11-2 CASSLAGTGEEQYF TGTGCCAGCAGCTTAGCAGGGACAGGAGAGGAGCAGTACTTC
TRBD2 few TRBJ2-2 TRBV2 CASSEEGTSSWELFF TGTGCCAGCAGTGAAGAGGGGACTAGCTCCTGGGAGCTGTTTTTT
. . TRBJ2-7 TRBV6-1 CASNDDLYEQYF TGTGCCAGCAACGACGATCTCTACGAGCAGTACTTC
. once TRBJ1-6 TRBV2 CASSQDMSSYNSPLHF TGTGCCAGCAGTCAAGACATGAGCTCCTATAATTCACCCCTCCACTTT
. . TRBJ2-5 TRBV5-1 CASSRGTQETQYF TGCGCCAGCAGTCGGGGAACTCAAGAGACCCAGTACTTC
TRBD1 . TRBJ2-3 TRBV5-1 CASSLQGVTSDTQYF TGCGCCAGCAGCTTGCAGGGGGTGACCTCAGATACGCAGTATTTT
. . TRBJ2-5 TRBV5-6 CASSLGQQETQYF TGTGCCAGCAGCTTGGGACAGCAAGAGACCCAGTACTTC
. . TRBJ1-1 TRBV6-1 CASIVTGGRVGEAFF TGTGCCAGCATTGTAACCGGGGGCCGAGTGGGTGAAGCTTTCTTT
TRBD2 . TRBJ2-7 TRBV7-2 CASSLARGTAGAEQYF TGTGCCAGCAGCTTAGCGCGGGGCACAGCGGGGGCCGAGCAGTACTTC
TRBD1 . TRBJ1-1 TRBV18 CASSPLGQGSTSTTSEAFF TGTGCCAGCTCACCCTTAGGACAGGGATCTACCTCTACAACCTCTGAAGCTTTCTTT
TRBD1 . TRBJ1-4 TRBV5-4 CASSQGGEEKLFF TGTGCCAGCAGCCAGGGGGGAGAGGAAAAACTGTTTTTT
. . TRBJ1-5 TRBV21-1 CASSKPFGLPSNQPQHF TGTGCCAGCAGCAAACCCTTCGGGCTCCCTAGCAATCAGCCCCAGCATTTT
. . TRBJ1-6 TRBV6-1 CASSGAPGNSPLHF TGTGCCAGCAGTGGGGCCCCGGGTAATTCACCCCTCCACTTT
. once TRBJ1-6 TRBV7-2 CASSSIGDDNSPLHF TGTGCCAGCAGCTCAATAGGGGACGATAATTCACCCCTCCACTTT
TRBD1 . TRBJ2-7 TRBV30 CAWTFRTGYSYEQYF TGTGCCTGGACCTTCCGGACAGGTTACTCCTACGAGCAGTACTTC
. . TRBJ1-5 TRBV7-8 CASSPQGAGLAHQPQHF TGTGCCAGCAGCCCACAAGGGGCAGGGTTGGCCCATCAGCCCCAGCATTTT
. . TRBJ1-1 TRBV5-1 CASRQDVNTEAFF TGCGCCAGCAGACAGGACGTTAACACTGAAGCTTTCTTT
. . TRBJ2-3 TRBV6-1 CASSPQGSLSNTQYF TGTGCCAGCAGCCCACAGGGTTCTCTTTCGAATACGCAGTATTTT
. once TRBJ1-3 TRBV6-1 CASSAGRVRNTIYF TGTGCCAGCAGTGCCGGCAGGGTTAGAAACACCATATATTTT
. . TRBJ1-5 TRBV6-6 CASSPLNSNQPQHF TGTGCCAGCAGTCCCCTTAATAGCAATCAGCCCCAGCATTTT
TRBD1 . TRBJ1-4 TRBV5-1 CASSLALDRVTNEKLFF TGCGCCAGCAGCTTGGCCTTAGACAGGGTAACAAATGAAAAACTGTTTTTT
. . TRBJ2-5 TRBV6-6 CASRGGTSGRTQYF TGTGCCAGCAGAGGTGGGACTTCCGGGCGAACCCAGTACTTC
TRBD1 . TRBJ2-4 TRBV18 CASSPGTDLPKNIQYF TGTGCCAGCTCACCAGGGACAGATCTCCCCAAAAACATTCAGTACTTC
. few TRBJ2-7 TRBV6-5 CASSYVPRGTFYEQYF TGTGCCAGCAGTTACGTTCCGAGGGGAACTTTTTACGAGCAGTACTTC
. medium-sized TRBJ2-2 TRBV5-4 CASSSGISVTGELFF TGTGCCAGCAGCTCCGGGATAAGTGTCACCGGGGAGCTGTTTTTT
TRBD1 many TRBJ1-2 TRBV5-1 CASRPTLPQGPGGYTF TGCGCCAGCAGGCCAACCCTGCCACAGGGGCCGGGTGGCTACACCTTC
. . TRBJ1-2 TRBV30 CAWSLGGGYTF TGTGCCTGGAGTCTTGGGGGGGGCTACACCTTC